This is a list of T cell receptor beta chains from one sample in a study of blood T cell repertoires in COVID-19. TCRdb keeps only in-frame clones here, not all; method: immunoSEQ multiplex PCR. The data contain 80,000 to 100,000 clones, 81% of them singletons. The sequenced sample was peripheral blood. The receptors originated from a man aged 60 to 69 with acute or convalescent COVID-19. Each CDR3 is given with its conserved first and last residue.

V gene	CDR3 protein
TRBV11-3	CASSLGEAVGYTF
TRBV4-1	CASSPENGRSLHF
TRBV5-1	CASSLAAYQETQYF
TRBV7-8	CASSPPQAREAYEQYF
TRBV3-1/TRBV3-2	CASSQRGVEQYF
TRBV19	CASSSWTTPYEQYF
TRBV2	CASSVTGQGPDTQYF
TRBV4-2	CASSQDGTSAYNEQFF
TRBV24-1	CATSGPGQVGELFF
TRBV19	CASSIGDRPGAFF
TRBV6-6	CASSYGGSRGTGELFF
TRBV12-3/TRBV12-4	CASSFLTGETQYF
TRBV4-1	CASSQGTDYSNQPQHF
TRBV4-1	CASSQDLAGVYEQYF
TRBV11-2	CASSTEGPHSGNTIYF
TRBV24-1	CATSDRETQYF
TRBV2	CASRGQGTPQHF
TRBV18	CASSPQSTGLNGNTIYF
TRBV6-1	CASSELTGTGAFGYTF
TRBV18	CASSATGTGSGTEAFF
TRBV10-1	CASSSSGSSTDTQYF
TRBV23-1	CASSPDRVNEKLFF
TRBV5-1	CASSRGLAVQETQYF
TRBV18	CASSPPTGTGGSHEQYF
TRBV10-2	CASREPSSGGRETQYF
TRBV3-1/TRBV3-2	CASSQEIAGESETQYF
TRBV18	CASSSPPTAGNTIYF
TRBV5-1	CASSTGTSGRGNEQFF
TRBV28	CASSRTSAISYEQYF
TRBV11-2	CASSPSIQQGHYGYTF
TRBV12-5	CASGLVHIGGLFYEQYF
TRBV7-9	CASSFDRNSPLHF
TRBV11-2	CASSSRGINQPQHF
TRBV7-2	CASSRGGTSGNTQYF
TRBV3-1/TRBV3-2	CASSQAVLADLYNEQFF
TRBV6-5	CASRRQGGDNSPLHF
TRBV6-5	CASSFRTEQYF
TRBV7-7	CASSLPGIGQETQYF
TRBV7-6	CASSSVYTGGLGELFF
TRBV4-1	CASSQETSGGAVGELFF